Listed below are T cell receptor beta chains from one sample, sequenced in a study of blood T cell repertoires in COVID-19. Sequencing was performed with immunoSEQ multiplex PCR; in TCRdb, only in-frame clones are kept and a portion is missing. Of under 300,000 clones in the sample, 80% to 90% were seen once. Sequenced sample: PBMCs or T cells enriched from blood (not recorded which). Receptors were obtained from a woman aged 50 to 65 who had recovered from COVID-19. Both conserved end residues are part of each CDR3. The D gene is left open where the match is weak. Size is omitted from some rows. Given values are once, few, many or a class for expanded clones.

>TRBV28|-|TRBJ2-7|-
CASSSHIYEQYF
TGTGCCAGCAGTTCACACATTTACGAGCAGTACTTC
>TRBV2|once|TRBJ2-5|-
CASSRDVGGWETQYF
TGTGCCAGCTCCCGGGATGTTGGGGGCTGGGAGACCCAGTACTTC
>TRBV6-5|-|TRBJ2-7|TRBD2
CASTRGLAGSYEQYF
TGTGCCAGCACTAGGGGACTAGCGGGCTCCTACGAGCAGTACTTC
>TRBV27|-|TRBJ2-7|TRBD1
CASSYTGGDRDLIYEQYF
TGTGCCAGCAGTTACACAGGGGGCGACCGTGACCTAATATACGAGCAGTACTTC
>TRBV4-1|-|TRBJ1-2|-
CASSQDPTGRGVFGGYTF
TGCGCCAGCAGCCAAGATCCTACAGGGCGAGGAGTATTTGGTGGCTACACCTTC
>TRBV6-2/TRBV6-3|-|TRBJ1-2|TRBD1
CASSQRTGLNSDYGYTF
TGTGCCAGCAGTCAGAGGACAGGTTTAAATTCAGACTATGGCTACACCTTC
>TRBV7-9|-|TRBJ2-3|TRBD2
CASSLGRTSGRLTDTQYF
TGTGCCAGCAGCTTAGGCCGGACTAGCGGGAGACTCACAGATACGCAGTATTTT
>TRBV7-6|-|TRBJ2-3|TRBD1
CASSYTGVLDTQYF
TGTGCCAGCAGTTATACAGGGGTTTTAGATACGCAGTATTTT
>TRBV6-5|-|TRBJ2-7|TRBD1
CASRGGGSSYEQYF
TGTGCCAGCAGAGGGGGCGGAAGCTCCTACGAGCAGTACTTC
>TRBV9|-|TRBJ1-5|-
CASSGGVGQPQHF
TGTGCCAGCAGCGGAGGAGTCGGGCAGCCCCAGCATTTT
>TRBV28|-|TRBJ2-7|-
CASSLQGRDYEQYF
TGTGCCAGCAGTTTACAGGGTAGAGACTACGAGCAGTACTTC
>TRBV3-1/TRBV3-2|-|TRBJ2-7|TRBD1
CASSQAGTGGFGEQYF
TGTGCCAGCAGCCAGGCCGGGACAGGAGGTTTTGGTGAGCAGTACTTC
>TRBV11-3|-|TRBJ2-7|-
CASSLDTTHEQYF
TGTGCCAGCAGCTTGGACACGACCCACGAGCAGTACTTC
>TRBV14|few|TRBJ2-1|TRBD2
CASSQDRGLAGSREQFF
TGTGCCAGCAGCCAAGATCGGGGACTAGCGGGATCACGTGAGCAGTTCTTC
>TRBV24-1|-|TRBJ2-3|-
CATSDRGDTQYF
TGTGCCACCAGTGACCGGGGGGATACGCAGTATTTT
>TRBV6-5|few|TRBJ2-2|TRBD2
CASSLTSGSGELFF
TGTGCCAGCTCGTTGACTAGCGGGAGCGGGGAGCTGTTTTTT
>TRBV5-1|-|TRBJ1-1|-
CASSPRTRGGTEAFF
TGCGCCAGCAGCCCAAGGACCCGAGGGGGCACTGAAGCTTTCTTT
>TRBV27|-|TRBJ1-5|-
CASSLSRAGQPQHF
TGTGCCAGCAGTTTATCCAGGGCAGGTCAGCCCCAGCATTTT
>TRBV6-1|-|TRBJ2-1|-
CASSDWATYNEQFF
TGTGCCAGCAGTGATTGGGCCACCTACAATGAGCAGTTCTTC
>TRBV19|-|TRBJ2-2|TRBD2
CASSMTTSGRTGELFF
TGTGCCAGTAGTATGACGACTAGCGGGAGGACCGGGGAGCTGTTTTTT
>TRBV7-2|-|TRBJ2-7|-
CASSLRTSRAYEQYF
TGTGCCAGCAGCTTACGTACTAGCAGGGCCTACGAGCAGTACTTC
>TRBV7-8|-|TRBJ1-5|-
CASSLVGGQSNQPQHF
TGTGCCAGCAGCTTAGTGGGCGGACAGAGCAATCAGCCCCAGCATTTT
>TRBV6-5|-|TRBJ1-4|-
CASSPGAGEKLFF
TGTGCCAGCAGTCCCGGGGCGGGGGAAAAACTGTTTTTT
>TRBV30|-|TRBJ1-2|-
CAWSKMRFGYTF
TGTGCCTGGAGTAAAATGAGATTCGGCTACACCTTC
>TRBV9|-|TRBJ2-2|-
CASSVGRNTGELFF
TGTGCCAGCAGCGTAGGGAGGAACACCGGGGAGCTGTTTTTT
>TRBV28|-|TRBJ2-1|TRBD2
CASSWGRLGAGENYNEQFF
TGTGCCAGCAGCTGGGGGCGGTTGGGAGCGGGAGAAAACTACAATGAGCAGTTCTTC
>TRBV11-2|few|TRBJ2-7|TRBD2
CASSVTSGSSYEQYF
TGTGCCAGCAGCGTGACTAGCGGGAGCTCCTACGAGCAGTACTTC
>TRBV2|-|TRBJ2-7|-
CASTPEQGYEQYF
TGTGCCAGCACTCCGGAACAGGGCTACGAGCAGTACTTC
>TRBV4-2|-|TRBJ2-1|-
CASSPSSVAYNEQFF
TGTGCCAGCAGCCCTTCGAGTGTTGCCTACAATGAGCAGTTCTTC
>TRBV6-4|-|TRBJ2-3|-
CASSDSGGTDTQYF
TGTGCCAGCAGTGACTCGGGAGGCACAGATACGCAGTATTTT
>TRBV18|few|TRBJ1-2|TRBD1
CASSDSGTAYGYTF
TGTGCCAGCTCGGACTCCGGGACAGCTTATGGCTACACCTTC
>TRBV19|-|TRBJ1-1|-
CASSIFGSNTEAFF
TGTGCCAGTAGTATATTCGGTTCGAACACTGAAGCTTTCTTT
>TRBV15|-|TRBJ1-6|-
CATSREIGRGYNSPLHF
TGTGCCACCAGCAGAGAGATTGGGAGGGGTTATAATTCACCCCTCCACTTT
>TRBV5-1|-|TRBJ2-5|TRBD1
CASSSGTGEETQYF
TGCGCCAGCAGCTCCGGGACAGGGGAAGAGACCCAGTACTTC
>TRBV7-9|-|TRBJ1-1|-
CASSSRGGVTEAFF
TGTGCCAGCAGCTCCCGCGGGGGCGTCACTGAAGCTTTCTTT
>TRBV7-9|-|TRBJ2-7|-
CASSLALRGTSGEQYF
TGTGCCAGCAGCTTAGCGCTCCGGGGGACCTCGGGAGAGCAGTACTTC
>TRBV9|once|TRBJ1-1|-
CASSYLRGNTEAFF
TGTGCCAGCAGCTATCTCAGGGGGAACACTGAAGCTTTCTTT
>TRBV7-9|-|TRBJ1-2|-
CASVFEPLDSNYGYTF
TGTGCCAGCGTCTTCGAACCCTTAGACAGCAACTATGGCTACACCTTC
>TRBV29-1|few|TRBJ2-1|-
CSVEGSERSVNEQFF
TGCAGCGTTGAGGGTAGCGAGAGATCTGTTAATGAGCAGTTCTTC
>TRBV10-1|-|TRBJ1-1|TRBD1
CASSESRDSPSRTEAFF
TGCGCCAGCAGTGAGTCCAGGGACAGCCCAAGTAGAACTGAAGCTTTCTTT
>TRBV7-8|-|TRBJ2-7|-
CASSSPRDLIYEQYF
TGTGCCAGCAGCTCCCCTCGGGACTTAATTTACGAGCAGTACTTC